The clone carrying this T cell receptor (beta chain) was counted a single time. Its target is unknown. Trimming pared 0 bases from V and 6 bases from J, leaving 10 bases between. This CDR3 region has 14 residues. The germline V gene encodes CDR1 ENHRY and CDR2 SYGVKD. Clones were sequenced by immunoSEQ multiplex PCR, and TCRdb holds only the in-frame ones, with some missing. This table holds about 25,000 clones, about 75% found once. This sample stems from a study of CD4 T cells in relation to SARS-CoV-2 and coronaviruses. About the research overall: Crossreactive spike epitopes shared across donors were mapped to their HLA restriction.

Before the COVID-19 pandemic, during about 2010-2019, CD4+ T cells were taken from unexposed donors. The cells were cultured for 10 days before CD4+ T cells were isolated. Sequencing was carried out using CD4+ T cells from PBMCs, cultured in vitro. The V gene is TRBV10-3, the J gene TRBJ2-3; unclear D gene. This receptor was taken from a human donor in good health. This chain's CDR3 is CAISESASLDTQYF. DNA for the CDR3: TGTGCCATCAGTGAGTCGGCCAGTCTGGATACGCAGTATTTT.